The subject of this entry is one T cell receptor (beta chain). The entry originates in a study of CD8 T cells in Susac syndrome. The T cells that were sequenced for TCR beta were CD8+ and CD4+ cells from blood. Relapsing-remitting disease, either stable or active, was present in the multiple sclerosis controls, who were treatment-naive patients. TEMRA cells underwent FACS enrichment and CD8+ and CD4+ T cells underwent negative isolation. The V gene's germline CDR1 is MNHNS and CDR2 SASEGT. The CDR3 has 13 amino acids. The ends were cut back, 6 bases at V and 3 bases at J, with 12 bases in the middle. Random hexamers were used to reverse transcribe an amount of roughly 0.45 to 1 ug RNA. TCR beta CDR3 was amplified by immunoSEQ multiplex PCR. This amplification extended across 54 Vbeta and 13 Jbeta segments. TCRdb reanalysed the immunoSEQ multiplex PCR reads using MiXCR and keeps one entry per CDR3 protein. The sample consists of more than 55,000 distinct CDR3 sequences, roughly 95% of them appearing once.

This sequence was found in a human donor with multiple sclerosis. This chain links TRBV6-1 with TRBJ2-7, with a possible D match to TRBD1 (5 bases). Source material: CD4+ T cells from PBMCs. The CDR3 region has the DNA TGTGCCAGCAGGGGCAGGGCGAACTACGAGCAGTACTTC. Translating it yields CASRGRANYEQYF.